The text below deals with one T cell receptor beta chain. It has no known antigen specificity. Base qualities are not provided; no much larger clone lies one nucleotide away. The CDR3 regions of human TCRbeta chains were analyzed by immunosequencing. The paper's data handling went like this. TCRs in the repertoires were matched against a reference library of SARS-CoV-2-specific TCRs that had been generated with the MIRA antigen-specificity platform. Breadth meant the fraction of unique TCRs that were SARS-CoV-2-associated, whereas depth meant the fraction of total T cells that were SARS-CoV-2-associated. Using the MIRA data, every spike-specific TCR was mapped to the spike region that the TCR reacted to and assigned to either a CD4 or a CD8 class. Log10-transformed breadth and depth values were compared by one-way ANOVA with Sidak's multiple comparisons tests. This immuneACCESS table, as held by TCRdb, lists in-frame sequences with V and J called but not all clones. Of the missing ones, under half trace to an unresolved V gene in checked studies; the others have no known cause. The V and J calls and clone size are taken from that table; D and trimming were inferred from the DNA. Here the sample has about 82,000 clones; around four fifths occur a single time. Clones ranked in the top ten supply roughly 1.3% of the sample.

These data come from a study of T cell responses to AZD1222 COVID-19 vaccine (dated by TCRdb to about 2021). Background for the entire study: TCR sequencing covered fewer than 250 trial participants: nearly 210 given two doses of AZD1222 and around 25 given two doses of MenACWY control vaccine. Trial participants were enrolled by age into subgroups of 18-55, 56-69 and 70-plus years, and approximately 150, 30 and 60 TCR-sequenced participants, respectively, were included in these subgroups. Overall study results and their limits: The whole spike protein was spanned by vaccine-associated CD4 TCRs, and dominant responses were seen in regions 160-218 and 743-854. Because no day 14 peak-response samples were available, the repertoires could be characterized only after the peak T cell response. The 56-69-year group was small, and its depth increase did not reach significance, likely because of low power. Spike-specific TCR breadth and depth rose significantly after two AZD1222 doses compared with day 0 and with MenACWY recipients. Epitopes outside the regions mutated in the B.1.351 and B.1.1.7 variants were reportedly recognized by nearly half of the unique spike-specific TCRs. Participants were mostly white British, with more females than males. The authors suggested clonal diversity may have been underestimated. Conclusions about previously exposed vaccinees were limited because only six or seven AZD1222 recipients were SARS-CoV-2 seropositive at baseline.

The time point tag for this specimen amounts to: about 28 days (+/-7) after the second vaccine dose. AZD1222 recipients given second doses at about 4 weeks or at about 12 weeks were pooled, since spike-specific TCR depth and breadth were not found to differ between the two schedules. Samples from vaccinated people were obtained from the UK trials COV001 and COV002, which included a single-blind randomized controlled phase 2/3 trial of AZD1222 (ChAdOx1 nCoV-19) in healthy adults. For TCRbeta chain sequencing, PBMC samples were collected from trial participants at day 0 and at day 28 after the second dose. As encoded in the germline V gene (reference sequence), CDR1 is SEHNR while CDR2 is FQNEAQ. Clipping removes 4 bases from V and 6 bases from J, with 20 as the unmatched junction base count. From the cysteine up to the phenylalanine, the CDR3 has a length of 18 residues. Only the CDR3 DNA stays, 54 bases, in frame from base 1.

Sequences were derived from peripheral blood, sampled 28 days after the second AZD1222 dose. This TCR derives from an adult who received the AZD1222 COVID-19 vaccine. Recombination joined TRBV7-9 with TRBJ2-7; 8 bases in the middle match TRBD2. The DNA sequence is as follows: TGTGCCAGCAGCTGGATTTTCGGAATAGCGGGACAATTACGCGAGCAGTACTTC. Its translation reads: CASSWIFGIAGQLREQYF.